This T cell receptor (beta chain) stems from a study of T cell repertoires in aging, cancer and after chemotherapy. Turning to the study itself: Over several months to years, re-sampled healthy donor repertoires clearly shared clones.

Amplification of TCR beta used genomic DNA extracted from peripheral blood. This CDR3 has 14 amino acids. Germline CDR1 and CDR2: KGHSH and LQKENI. V gave up 3 bases and J gave up 4 bases; unmatched junction bases: 1. In regard to this clonotype: The target antigen is unknown.

The study, taken as a whole, reports: Rebound thymic output was suggested by rising median generation probability during chemotherapy in each cancer cohort. Age-matched healthy donors had significantly more diverse, less clonal blood TCR repertoires than untreated cancer patients.

TRB rearrangements spanning V, D and J were amplified using mixed TRB-A/B primers. Each CDR3 protein gets one entry after TCRdb re-called the multiplex PCR reads with MiXCR. The sample lists about 8,000 distinct CDR3 sequences, nearly 55% occurring once. Sequences were obtained from blood. This chain uses TRBV18 with TRBJ1-3; 9 bases match TRBD1. The source of this sequence is a human donor in good health. CDR3 residues: CASSPGQGGNTIYF. CDR3 DNA: TGTGCCAGCTCACCGGGACAGGGAGGAAACACCATATATTTT.